This T cell receptor beta chain originates from a study of blood T cell repertoires in COVID-19. Looked up from germline, CDR1 is KGHSH and CDR2 is LQKENI. There are 16 residues in the CDR3. The V end was cut by 3 bases, the J end by 4 bases, with 15 bases between. Original processing methods: Amplification from reference gene primers served as the basis for estimated nucleated cell counts. The protocol was immunoSEQ multiplex PCR, while the TCRdb copy is restricted to in-frame clones and leaves out a portion. The V and J calls and the clone size are those of that table, but D and trimming were determined from the DNA. The top ten clones hold roughly 2.3% of a sample with about 200,000 clones, roughly 85% of them seen once.

Sequencing was done on a sample of peripheral blood. The chain employs TRBV18 and TRBJ1-4; D is undetermined. This receptor was taken from a man aged 30 to 45 who had recovered from COVID-19. CDR3 bases: TGTGCCAGCTCACCGAACGACCCCGGGTTTAATGAAAAACTGTTTTTT. This translates into CASSPNDPGFNEKLFF.